This T cell receptor beta chain was found in a study of blood T cell repertoires in COVID-19. The repertoire was sequenced with immunoSEQ multiplex PCR; TCRdb's copy has only in-frame clones and lacks some. The sample has roughly 200,000 clones; approximately 86% are singletons. Study members were between about 18 and 95 years old and lived in some 22 US regions. V dropped 4 bases and J dropped 5 bases, with 16 bases sitting between them. The germline gives CDR1 SGHNT, CDR2 YYREEE (reference sequence). The CDR3 has 14 amino acids. The TCR comes from a woman in her forties in a cohort exposed to, infected with or recovered from COVID-19 (not recorded which). The sequenced sample was PBMCs or T cells enriched from blood (not recorded which). The chain uses TRBV5-4 and TRBJ2-7, with a tentative D call TRBD1 (6 bases). DNA for the CDR3: TGTGCCAGCAGCATACGGACAGACGCGAACGAGCAGTACTTC. Amino acid sequence: CASSIRTDANEQYF.